A single TCR beta chain is shown here with its context. Its antigen is still unknown. This may come from a read error, since a much larger clone is one base off. The entry originates in a study of neurological immune-mediated disorders. Study conclusions and caveats: The most TCR clonal expansion was seen in HTLV-1-associated myelopathy, whereas the least was seen in multiple sclerosis, below the level in healthy controls.

Germline assignment: CDR1 SGDLS and CDR2 YYNGEE. The CDR3 consists of 15 residues. As for the cDNA, it was generated by 5'RACE with 10-nucleotide random UMIs. TCRdb redid the calling of the 5' RACE reads with MiXCR, one entry per CDR3 protein. The sample has some 68,000 distinct CDR3 sequences; roughly 15% are singletons. Time point described: longitudinal time-point 1 (baseline). The study built unsorted libraries from 2 million PBMCs kept at -80 C. The sequencing input was PBMCs. The V gene is TRBV9, the J gene TRBJ2-1; D tentatively fits TRBD1 or TRBD2 (6 bases each). This TCR was sampled from a female donor with HTLV-1-associated myelopathy (HAM/TSP). CDR3 DNA sequence: TGTGCCAGCAGCGTCACGACGGGGGCTTTCAATGGGCAGTTCTTC. It codes for CASSVTTGAFNGQFF.